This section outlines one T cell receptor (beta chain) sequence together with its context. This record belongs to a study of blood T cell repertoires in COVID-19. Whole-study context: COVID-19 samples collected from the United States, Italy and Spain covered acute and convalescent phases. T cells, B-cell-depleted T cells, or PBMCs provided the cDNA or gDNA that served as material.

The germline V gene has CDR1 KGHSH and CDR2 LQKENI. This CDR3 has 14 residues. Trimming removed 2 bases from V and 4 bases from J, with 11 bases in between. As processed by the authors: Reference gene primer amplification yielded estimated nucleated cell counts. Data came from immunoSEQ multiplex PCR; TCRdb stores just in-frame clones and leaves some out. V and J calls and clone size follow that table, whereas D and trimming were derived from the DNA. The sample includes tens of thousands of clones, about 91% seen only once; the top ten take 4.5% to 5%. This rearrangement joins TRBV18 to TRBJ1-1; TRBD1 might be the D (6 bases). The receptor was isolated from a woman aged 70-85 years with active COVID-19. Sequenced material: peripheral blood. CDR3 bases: TGTGCCAGCTCACCAGGGGGGGCCGCCACTGAAGCTTTCTTT. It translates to CASSPGGAATEAFF.